The following is a T cell receptor (beta chain) sequence with its context. The data stem from a study of control samples from healthy donors and cancer patients. The CDR3 extends over 13 amino acids. CDR1 SGDLS and CDR2 YYNGEE come from the germline V gene. V shed 3 bases and J 8 bases; nucleotides not matched to a gene: 6. Profiling relied on immunoSEQ multiplex PCR, and the TCRdb table lists in-frame clones only, not all of them. There are about 100,000 clones in the sample; about 90% occur only once, and about 20% lies in the top ten. The clonotype was recovered from a woman in her 50s in good health. Sequences were obtained from blood. This chain joins TRBV9 and TRBJ1-2; 8 nucleotides align to TRBD1. Written as DNA, the CDR3 is TGTGCCAGCAGCGAACAGGGGGTAGGGGGCTACACCTTC. Its translation: CASSEQGVGGYTF.